This TCR beta chain was obtained from a study of beta chain features in type 1 diabetes. General study points: Moderate yet significant TCRB CDR3 shortening was seen in Type 1 diabetes patients in all four CD4+ subsets.

As regards this clone: What it recognizes is unknown.

The CDR3 is 16 residues long. The ends lost 3 bases at V and 1 base at J; junction bases unmatched: 7. Germline V gives CDR1 KGHSH, CDR2 LQKENI. Expressed TCRB transcripts were sequenced, since all the RNA that had been isolated was reverse transcribed. Libraries were prepared by immunoSEQ multiplex PCR; TCRdb keeps only in-frame clonotypes and omits some of them. This sample has 53,000 or so clones, with 50% to 75% found just once. This clonotype was sampled from a woman in her twenties or thirties with type 1 diabetes. The genes are TRBV18 and TRBJ1-1; 8 bases map to TRBD1. Sequenced: stem cell memory CD4+ T cells from blood. The CDR3 reads CASSPGTGLGNTEAFF. The CDR3 coding sequence is TGTGCCAGCTCACCGGGGACAGGTTTGGGGAACACTGAAGCTTTCTTT.